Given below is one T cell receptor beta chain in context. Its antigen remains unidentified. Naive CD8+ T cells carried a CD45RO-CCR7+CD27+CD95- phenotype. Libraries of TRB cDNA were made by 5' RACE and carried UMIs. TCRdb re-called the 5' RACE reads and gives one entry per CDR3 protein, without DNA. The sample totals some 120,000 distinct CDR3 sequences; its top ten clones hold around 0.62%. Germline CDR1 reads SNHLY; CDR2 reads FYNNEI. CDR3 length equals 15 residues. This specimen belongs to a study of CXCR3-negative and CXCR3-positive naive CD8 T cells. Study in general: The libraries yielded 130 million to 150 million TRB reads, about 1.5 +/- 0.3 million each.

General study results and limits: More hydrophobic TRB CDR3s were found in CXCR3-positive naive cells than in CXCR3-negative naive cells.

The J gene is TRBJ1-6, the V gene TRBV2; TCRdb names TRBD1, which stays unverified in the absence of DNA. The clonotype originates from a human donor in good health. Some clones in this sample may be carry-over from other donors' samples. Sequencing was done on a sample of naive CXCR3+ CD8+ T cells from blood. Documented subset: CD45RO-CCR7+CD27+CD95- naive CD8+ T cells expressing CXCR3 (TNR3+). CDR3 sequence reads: CASREQGENNSPLHF.